This is a list of T cell receptor beta chains from one sample in a study of early stage breast cancer tumors. TCRdb's copy holds only in-frame clones and misses some; the assay was immunoSEQ multiplex PCR. The table has about 19,000 clones, about four fifths seen once. Sequenced material: blood. The origin of the receptors is a person aged 65 to 85 with breast cancer. Each CDR3 is given with its conserved first and last residue. D genes are given only for firm matches. Clone size appears in some rows only: once, few, many, or a class for an expanded clone.

clone_size | j_call | v_call | d_call | cdr3_nt | cdr3_aa
once | TRBJ2-1 | TRBV7-2 | TRBD2 | TGTGCCAGCAGCTTAGCGGGGAGGGGCCGAATTAGCTCCTACAATGAGCAGTTCTTC | CASSLAGRGRISSYNEQFF
few | TRBJ2-7 | TRBV27 | NA | TGTGCCAGCAGTTTATCCGGAGGGTGGGACTACGAGCAGTACTTC | CASSLSGGWDYEQYF
NA | TRBJ2-7 | TRBV2 | TRBD1 | TGTGCCAGCAGGCGGGACAGGGCCTACGAGCAGTACTTC | CASRRDRAYEQYF
NA | TRBJ1-1 | TRBV5-1 | TRBD1 | TGCGCCAGCAGCGACACAGGGGGCGGGACTGAAGCTTTCTTT | CASSDTGGGTEAFF
NA | TRBJ1-2 | TRBV18 | TRBD1 | TGTGCCAGCTCACCAACAGGGGAGGATGGCTACACCTTC | CASSPTGEDGYTF
NA | TRBJ2-2 | TRBV12-5 | NA | TGTGCTAGTGGTTTCGCCCTTAGTGGGGAGCTGTTTTTT | CASGFALSGELFF
NA | TRBJ2-2 | TRBV15 | TRBD2 | TGTGCCACCAGCAGGGGGGGGGCGAACACCGGGGAGCTGTTTTTT | CATSRGGANTGELFF
NA | TRBJ2-2 | TRBV28 | TRBD1 | TGTGCCACCTTAGACAGGGGAGATTCTTTCGGGGAGCTGTTTTTT | CATLDRGDSFGELFF
NA | TRBJ2-5 | TRBV2 | TRBD2 | TGTGCCAGCAGAAAAGCGGGGGGGCCGGTTGGGACCCAGTACTTC | CASRKAGGPVGTQYF
NA | TRBJ2-1 | TRBV19 | TRBD2 | TGTGCCAGTAGTATACGCGGGGAGGGGTACAATGAGCAGTTCTTC | CASSIRGEGYNEQFF
few | TRBJ1-5 | TRBV18 | NA | TGTGCCAGCTCACTCTTTCCTAATCAGCCCCAGCATTTT | CASSLFPNQPQHF
NA | TRBJ2-5 | TRBV18 | NA | TGTGCCAGCTCACAACTATTGGAGGAGACCCAGTACTTC | CASSQLLEETQYF
NA | TRBJ1-2 | TRBV19 | NA | TGTGCCAGTAGTATTATGGGCCTGGGACTTAACTATGGCTACACCTTC | CASSIMGLGLNYGYTF
NA | TRBJ1-3 | TRBV5-1 | NA | TGCGCCAGCAGCTTGTCCGGGACTTCTGGAAACACCATATATTTT | CASSLSGTSGNTIYF
NA | TRBJ1-2 | TRBV27 | NA | TGTGCCAGCAGGCCCCCCGGGGTCTTCTATGGCTACACCTTC | CASRPPGVFYGYTF
NA | TRBJ2-5 | TRBV5-4 | TRBD2 | TGTGCCAGCAGCTCCCTAGCGGGGGCCCACCTGATCCAAGAGACCCAGTACTTC | CASSSLAGAHLIQETQYF
NA | TRBJ2-1 | TRBV28 | TRBD2 | TGTGCCAGCAGTTCGGCCCTCGGCGGGGGGGCGGGCAATGAGCAGTTCTTC | CASSSALGGGAGNEQFF
few | TRBJ2-7 | TRBV19 | TRBD1 | TGTGCCAGTAGTAGCCCATACAGGGGAGACTACGAGCAGTACTTC | CASSSPYRGDYEQYF
NA | TRBJ2-5 | TRBV2 | NA | TGTGCCAGCAGCGTGAGGGTCTTGGGGGAGACCCAGTACTTC | CASSVRVLGETQYF
NA | TRBJ1-1 | TRBV7-9 | TRBD1 | TGTGCCAGCAGCCACGAGTGGACAGGGTTGAACACTGAAGCTTTCTTT | CASSHEWTGLNTEAFF
NA | TRBJ1-1 | TRBV29-1 | NA | TGCAGCGGCAGTCGGGGAAACACTGAAGCTTTCTTT | CSGSRGNTEAFF
NA | TRBJ1-5 | TRBV6-6 | NA | TGTGCCAGCAGTGATACAGGAAATCAGCCCCAGCATTTT | CASSDTGNQPQHF
NA | TRBJ2-1 | TRBV2 | NA | TGTGCCAGCAGCGCCTCGACAGGTTACAATGAGCAGTTCTTC | CASSASTGYNEQFF
NA | TRBJ2-1 | TRBV29-1 | TRBD2 | TGCAGCGTTGAAGCTCCGGGACTAGCGGGCTCCTACAATGAGCAGTTCTTC | CSVEAPGLAGSYNEQFF
NA | TRBJ1-1 | TRBV5-1 | TRBD1 | TGCGCCAGCAGCTTGGCCACAGGGGGCACTGAAGCTTTCTTT | CASSLATGGTEAFF
NA | TRBJ2-3 | TRBV7-9 | TRBD2 | TGTGCCAGCATCAGACTAGCGGGGACAGATACGCAGTATTTT | CASIRLAGTDTQYF
NA | TRBJ1-2 | TRBV5-6 | NA | TGTGCCAGCAGCAAAAAGGGGGGCTACACCTTC | CASSKKGGYTF
once | TRBJ2-1 | TRBV7-2 | NA | TGTGCCAGCACCTTTAGGGGGGGCTACAATGAGCAGTTCTTC | CASTFRGGYNEQFF
NA | TRBJ1-5 | TRBV7-2 | TRBD1 | TGTGCCAGCAGCTTAGACAGGGGGAATCAGCCCCAGCATTTT | CASSLDRGNQPQHF